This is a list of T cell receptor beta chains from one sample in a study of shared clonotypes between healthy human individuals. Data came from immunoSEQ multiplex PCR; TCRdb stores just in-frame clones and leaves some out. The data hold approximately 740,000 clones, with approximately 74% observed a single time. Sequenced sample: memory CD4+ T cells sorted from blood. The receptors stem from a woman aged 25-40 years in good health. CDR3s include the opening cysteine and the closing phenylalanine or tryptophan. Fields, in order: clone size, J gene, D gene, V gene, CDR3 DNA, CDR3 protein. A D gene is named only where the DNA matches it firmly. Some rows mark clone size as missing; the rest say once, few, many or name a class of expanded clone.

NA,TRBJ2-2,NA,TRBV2,TGTGCCAGCAGCCGAGAACGGGGAAACACCGGGGAGCTGTTTTTT,CASSRERGNTGELFF
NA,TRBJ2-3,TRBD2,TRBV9,TGTGCCAGCACCCCTTTGTTAGCGGGAGTTAGGGATACGCAGTATTTT,CASTPLLAGVRDTQYF
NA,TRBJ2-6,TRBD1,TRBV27,TGTGCCAGCAGCGGACAGGCTTACTCTGGGGCCAACGTCCTGACTTTC,CASSGQAYSGANVLTF
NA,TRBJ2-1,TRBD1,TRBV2,TGTGCCAGCAGAGGACCGGGACAGGGCTATGAGCAGTTCTTC,CASRGPGQGYEQFF
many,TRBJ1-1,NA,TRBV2,TGTGCCAGCAGTGTAGAGAGCTTGAACACTGAAGCTTTCTTT,CASSVESLNTEAFF
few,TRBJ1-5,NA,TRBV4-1,TGCGCCAGCAGCCAAGATCACGGGAGTTTCCAACGGCCCCAGCATTTT,CASSQDHGSFQRPQHF
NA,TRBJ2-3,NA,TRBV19,TGTGCCAGTAGTATAGGGGACGAAAGTACGCAGTATTTT,CASSIGDESTQYF
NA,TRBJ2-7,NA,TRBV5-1,TGCGCCAGCAGCTTGGCCGAACGAAAGGGATATACTTACGAGCAGTACTTC,CASSLAERKGYTYEQYF
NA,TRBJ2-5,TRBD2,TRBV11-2,TGTGCCAGCAGCTTTGGCGGGAGGGCCAGGTTGGAAGAGACCCAGTACTTC,CASSFGGRARLEETQYF
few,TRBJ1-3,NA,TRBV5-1,TGCGCCAGCAGCCCCCTGCAGGAGAACCCTGGAAACACCATATATTTT,CASSPLQENPGNTIYF
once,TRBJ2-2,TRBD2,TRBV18,TGTGCCAGCTCCCCCACTAGCGGGACGGACACCGGGGAGCTGTTTTTT,CASSPTSGTDTGELFF
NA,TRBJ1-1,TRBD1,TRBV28,TGTGCCAGCAGTTACCCGGGACAGGGTTTTGTGGCTTTCTTT,CASSYPGQGFVAFF
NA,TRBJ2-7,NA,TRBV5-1,TGCGCCAGCATCGGGCGAGTCCACATAGAATCCTACGAGCAGTACTTC,CASIGRVHIESYEQYF
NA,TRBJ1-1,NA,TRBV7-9,TGTGCCAGCACCCCGAGGGAGGTGGACACTGAAGCTTTCTTT,CASTPREVDTEAFF
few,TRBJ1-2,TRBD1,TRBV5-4,TGTGCCAGCAGCTTGGAATGGGGCAGGGGGCCTCCCTCGTATGGCTACACCTTC,CASSLEWGRGPPSYGYTF
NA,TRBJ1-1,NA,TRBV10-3,TGTGCCATCAGTGGCCGGTCGGGGGCAATGGGTGAAGCTTTCTTT,CAISGRSGAMGEAFF
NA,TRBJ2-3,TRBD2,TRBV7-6,TGTGCCAGCAACCGACTAGCGGGAGGCCGAACTAGCACAGATACGCAGTATTTT,CASNRLAGGRTSTDTQYF
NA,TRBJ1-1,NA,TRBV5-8,TGTGCCAGCAGAGTGCGGGACGCAACTGAAGCTTTCTTT,CASRVRDATEAFF
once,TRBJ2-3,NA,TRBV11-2,TGTGCCAGCAGCTTTTCGGGCGGTAGCACAGATACGCAGTATTTT,CASSFSGGSTDTQYF
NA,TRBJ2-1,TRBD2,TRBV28,TGTGCCAGCAGTTCTCACGTCGGACTAGCGACCAATGAGCAGTTCTTC,CASSSHVGLATNEQFF
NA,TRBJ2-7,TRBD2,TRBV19,TGTGCCAGTAGGGGGGGGAGATACCCACTCGAGCAGTACTTC,CASRGGRYPLEQYF
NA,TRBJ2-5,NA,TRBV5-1,TGCGCCAGCAGCGTCGGGTTCCAAGAGACCCAGTACTTC,CASSVGFQETQYF
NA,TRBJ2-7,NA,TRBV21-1,TGTGCCAGCAGCAAAGGACCAGGTAAGGGTTACGAGCAGTACTTC,CASSKGPGKGYEQYF